Sequencing of this T cell receptor delta chain was carried out in a study of γδ T cells in repeated Plasmodium falciparum infection. As to this clone: This DNA's translation differs at residue 14 from TCRdb's protein, which comes from a much larger clone; a read error is likely, and the protein shown is translated from the DNA.

Germline CDR1 is TSWWSYY and CDR2 is QGS. The CDR3 extends over 16 amino acids. TCRdb used CATT to re-call clones from the multiplex PCR reads. The data contain around 82,000 delta-chain clones, over 1.1% of them seen just once; the ten biggest clones take up around 8.1%. Vgamma9/Vdelta2+ and Vdelta2-negative gammadelta T cells were flow-sorted from PBMC for bulk sequencing. This clonotype originated in a pool of human donors (malaria-infected and uninfected, not separated). This chain connects TRDV1 to TRDJ2; 9 bases agree with TRDD3. Specimen: gamma-delta T cells from blood. Written as DNA, the CDR3 is TGTGCTCTTGGGGAACTCGGGGGATACTTGACAGCACAACCCTTCTTT. This gives the protein CALGELGGYLTAQPFF.